This T cell receptor (beta chain) came from a study of T cell clonality in common variable immunodeficiency. Overall study results and limits: In common variable immunodeficiency, TCR beta chains reportedly carried fewer deletions and N-nucleotide insertions.

Measured with immunoSEQ multiplex PCR; TCRdb has only the in-frame clones, and not every one. Observed in the sample are about 52,000 clones, none of them singletons. There are many counts of this clone. Its antigen is unidentified. The CDR3 is cut off 3 residues early in the read; its end comes from the germline J gene. The CDR3 totals 17 residues. The V segment lost 0 bases and the J segment 0 bases; nucleotides outside the gene matches: 8. Germline V gene lookup returns CDR1 SGHVS and CDR2 FQNEAQ. Each donor provided about 5 to 8 ml of heparinized whole blood. Sample: peripheral blood mononuclear cells. The chain links TRBV7-8 to TRBJ2-7, with TRBD2 matching over 7 bases. The TCR originated in a person between 18 and 75 years old in good health. The CDR3 is CASSLAGRGGLSYEQYF. Incomplete CDR3 DNA: TGTGCCAGCAGCTTAGCCGGGCGCGGGGGTCTCTCCTACGAG.